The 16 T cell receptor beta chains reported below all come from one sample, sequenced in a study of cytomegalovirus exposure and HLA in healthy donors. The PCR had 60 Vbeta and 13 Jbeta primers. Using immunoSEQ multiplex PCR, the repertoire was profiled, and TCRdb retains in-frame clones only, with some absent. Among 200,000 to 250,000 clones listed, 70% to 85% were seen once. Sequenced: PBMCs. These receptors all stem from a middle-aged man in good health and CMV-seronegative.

As DNA, the CDR3 is TGTGCCAGCAGGGGCACTAGCGGGACCCCCTACGAGCAGTACTTC. It yields the protein CASRGTSGTPYEQYF. The V gene is TRBV2, the J gene TRBJ2-7; 10 bases agree with TRBD2. The CDR3 has 15 amino acids. Germline assignment: CDR1 SNHLY and CDR2 FYNNEI. The junction had 7 bases not matched to a gene; V was cut back by 6 bases and J by 2 bases.

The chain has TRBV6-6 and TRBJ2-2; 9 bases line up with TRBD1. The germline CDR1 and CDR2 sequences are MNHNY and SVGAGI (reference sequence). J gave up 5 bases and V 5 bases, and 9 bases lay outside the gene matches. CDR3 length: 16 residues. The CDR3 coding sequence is TGTGCCAGCAGTCCCCCGGGACAGGGTCGAACCGGGGAGCTGTTTTTT. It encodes CASSPPGQGRTGELFF.

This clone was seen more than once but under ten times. The CDR3 coding sequence is TGTGCCTGTAAATCCACAAGAACCTACGAGCAGTACTTC. It is translated as CACKSTRTYEQYF. The gene calls are TRBV30 and TRBJ2-7; unclear D gene. Germline V CDR1 and CDR2: GTSNPN, SVGIG (reference sequence). The CDR3 loop spans 13 amino acids. V was clipped by 6 bases and J by 2 bases, with 14 bases between them. Supplemented by reference TRBV30 and TRBJ2-7, the full variable domain reads SQTIHQWPATLVQPVGSPLSLECTVEGTSNPNLYWYRQAAGRGLQLLFYSVGIGQISSEVPQNLSASRPQDRQFILSSKKLLLSDSGFYLCACKSTRTYEQYFGPGTRLTVT.

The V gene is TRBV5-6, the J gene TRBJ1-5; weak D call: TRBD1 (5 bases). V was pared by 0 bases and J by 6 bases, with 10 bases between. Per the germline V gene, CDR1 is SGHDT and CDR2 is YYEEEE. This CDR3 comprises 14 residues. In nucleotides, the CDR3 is TGTGCCAGCAGCTTGGAGGGCAGGGCTCAGCCCCAGCATTTT. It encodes CASSLEGRAQPQHF.

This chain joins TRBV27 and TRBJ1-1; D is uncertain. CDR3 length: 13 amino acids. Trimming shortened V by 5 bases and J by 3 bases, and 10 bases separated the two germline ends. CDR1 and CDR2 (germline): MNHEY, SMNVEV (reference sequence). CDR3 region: CASSLAEDTEAFF. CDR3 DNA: TGTGCCAGCAGTCTGGCGGAGGACACTGAAGCTTTCTTT.

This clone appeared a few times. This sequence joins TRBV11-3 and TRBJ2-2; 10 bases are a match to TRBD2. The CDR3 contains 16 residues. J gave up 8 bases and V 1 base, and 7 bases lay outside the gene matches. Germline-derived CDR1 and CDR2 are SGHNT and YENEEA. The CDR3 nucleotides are TGTGCCAGCAGCTTAGTGCTAGCGGGAGTGGAAGGGGAGCTGTTTTTT. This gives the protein CASSLVLAGVEGELFF. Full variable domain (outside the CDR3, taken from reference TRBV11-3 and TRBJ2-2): EAGVVQSPRYKIIEKKQPVAFWCNPISGHNTLYWYLQNLGQGPELLIRYENEEAVDDSQLPKDRFSAERLKGVDSTLKIQPAELGDSAVYLCASSLVLAGVEGELFFGEGSRLTVL.

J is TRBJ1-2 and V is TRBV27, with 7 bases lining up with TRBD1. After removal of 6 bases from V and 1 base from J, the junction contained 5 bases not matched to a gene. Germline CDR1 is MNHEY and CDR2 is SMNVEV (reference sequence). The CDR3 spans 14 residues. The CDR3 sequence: CASSQDRRNYGYTF. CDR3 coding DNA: TGTGCCAGCAGCCAGGACAGGCGTAACTATGGCTACACCTTC.

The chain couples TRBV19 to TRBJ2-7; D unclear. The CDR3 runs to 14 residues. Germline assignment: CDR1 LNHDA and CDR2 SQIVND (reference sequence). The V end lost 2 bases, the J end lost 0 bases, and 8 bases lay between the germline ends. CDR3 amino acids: CASSIYSSSYEQYF. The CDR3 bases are TGTGCCAGTAGTATATACAGCAGCTCCTACGAGCAGTACTTC.

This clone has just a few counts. CDR3 bases: TGTGCCTGGAGTGTACCACTAGCGGCAACCTACAATGAGCAGTTCTTC. Its protein is CAWSVPLAATYNEQFF. The rearrangement joins TRBV30 to TRBJ2-1, with 8 bases identical to TRBD2. Germline values: CDR1 GTSNPN, CDR2 SVGIG (reference sequence). With 0 bases clipped from V and 2 bases from J, the junction kept 6 bases outside the gene matches. The CDR3 consists of 16 residues. Full variable domain (remainder filled in from reference TRBV30 and TRBJ2-1): SQTIHQWPATLVQPVGSPLSLECTVEGTSNPNLYWYRQAAGRGLQLLFYSVGIGQISSEVPQNLSASRPQDRQFILSSKKLLLSDSGFYLCAWSVPLAATYNEQFFGPGTRLTVL.

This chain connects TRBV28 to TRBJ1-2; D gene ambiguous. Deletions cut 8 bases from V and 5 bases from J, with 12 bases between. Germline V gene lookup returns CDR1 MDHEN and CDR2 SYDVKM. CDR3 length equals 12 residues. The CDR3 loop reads CASHASSYGYTF. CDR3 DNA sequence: TGTGCCAGCCACGCGTCGTCTTATGGCTACACCTTC.

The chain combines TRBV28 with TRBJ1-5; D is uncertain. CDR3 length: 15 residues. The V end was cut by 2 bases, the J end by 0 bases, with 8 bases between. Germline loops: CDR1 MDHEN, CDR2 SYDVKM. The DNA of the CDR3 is TGTGCCAGCAGTTTAACGCAGTATAGCAATCAGCCCCAGCATTTT. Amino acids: CASSLTQYSNQPQHF.

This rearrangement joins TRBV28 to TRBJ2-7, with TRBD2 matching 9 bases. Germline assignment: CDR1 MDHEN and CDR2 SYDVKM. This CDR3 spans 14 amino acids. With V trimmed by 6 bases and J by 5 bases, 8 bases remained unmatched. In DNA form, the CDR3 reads TGTGCCAGCAGCCTAGCGGGACGGCAGAACGAGCAGTACTTC. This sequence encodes CASSLAGRQNEQYF.

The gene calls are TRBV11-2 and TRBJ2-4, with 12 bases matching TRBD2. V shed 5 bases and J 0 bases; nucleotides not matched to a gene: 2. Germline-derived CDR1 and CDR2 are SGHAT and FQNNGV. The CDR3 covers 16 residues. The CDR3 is CASSPGLAGAKNIQYF. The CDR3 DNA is TGTGCCAGCAGCCCGGGACTAGCGGGAGCCAAAAACATTCAGTACTTC.

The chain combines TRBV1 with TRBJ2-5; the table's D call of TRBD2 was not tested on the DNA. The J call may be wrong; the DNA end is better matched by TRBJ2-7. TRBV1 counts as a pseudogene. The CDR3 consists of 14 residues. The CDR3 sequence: CTSSQPVPPYEQYF. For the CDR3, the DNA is TGCACCAGCAGCCAGCCGGTACCCCCCTACGAGCAGTACTTC.

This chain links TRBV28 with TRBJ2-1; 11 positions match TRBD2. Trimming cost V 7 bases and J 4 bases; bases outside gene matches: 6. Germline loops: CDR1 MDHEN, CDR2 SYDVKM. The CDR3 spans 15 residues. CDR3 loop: CASKTGLAGYNEQFF. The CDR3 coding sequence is TGTGCCAGCAAGACAGGACTAGCGGGTTACAATGAGCAGTTCTTC.

CDR3 DNA: TGCGCCAGCAGCTTCGGGACTAGCGGCGAGCAGTACTTC. It encodes CASSFGTSGEQYF. This chain links TRBV5-1 with TRBJ2-7, with TRBD2 identical over 11 bases. The CDR3 totals 13 residues. CDR1 is SGHRS and CDR2 is YFSETQ in the germline V gene. V shed 2 bases, J shed 6 bases, and the junction held 1 base outside the gene matches.